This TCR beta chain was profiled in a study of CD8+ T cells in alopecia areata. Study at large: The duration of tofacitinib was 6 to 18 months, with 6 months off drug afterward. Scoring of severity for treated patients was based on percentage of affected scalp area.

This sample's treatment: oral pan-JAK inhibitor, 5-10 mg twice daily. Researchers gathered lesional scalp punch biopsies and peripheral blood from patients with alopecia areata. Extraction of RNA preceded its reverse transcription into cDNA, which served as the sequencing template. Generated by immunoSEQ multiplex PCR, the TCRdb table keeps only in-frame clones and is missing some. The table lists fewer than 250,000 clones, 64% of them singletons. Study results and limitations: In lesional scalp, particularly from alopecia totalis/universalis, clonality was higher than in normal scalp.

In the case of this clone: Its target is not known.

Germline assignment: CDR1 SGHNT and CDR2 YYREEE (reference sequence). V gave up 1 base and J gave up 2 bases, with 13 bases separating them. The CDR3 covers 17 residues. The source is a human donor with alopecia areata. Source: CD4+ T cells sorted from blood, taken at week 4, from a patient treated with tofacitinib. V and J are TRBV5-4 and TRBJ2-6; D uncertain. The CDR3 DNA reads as TGTGCCAGCAGCTTGTCACTCCGGGTGGCTGGGGCCAACGTCCTGACTTTC. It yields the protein CASSLSLRVAGANVLTF.